This entry describes one T cell receptor (beta chain). Its antigen is as yet unknown. The authors made TCR beta cDNA libraries by 5'RACE template switching. This switching added a universal primer site and UMIs. For each CDR3 protein, TCRdb gives one entry from its re-call of the 5' RACE reads, without DNA. Here the sample table reports hundreds of thousands of distinct CDR3 sequences. This specimen belongs to a study of T cells expressing NK-cell markers. Looking at the study overall: Sequencing of TCR beta repertoires drew on sorted CD3+CD56+NKG2C+, CD3+CD56+NKG2C- and CD3+CD56-NKG2C+ T cells. Regarding the study as a whole: About six donors carried dominant NKG2C+ clonotypes that made up roughly 1.0-7.0% of their CD8+ T cells.

Per the germline V gene, CDR1 is GTSNPN and CDR2 is SVGIG (reference sequence). This CDR3 comprises 14 residues. This chain links TRBV30 with TRBJ2-1; TCRdb's D call, TRBD1, is unchecked because there is no DNA. The TCR sequence derives from a woman aged 18 to 69 in good health. The sample taken for sequencing was blood T cells: a sorted CD56 or NKG2C T cell subset, CD4+ or CD8+ T cells, or bulk PBMC T cells (not recorded which). This chain's CDR3 is CAWNLPGNHNEQFF.